These 2 T cell receptor beta chains came from one sample sequenced in a study of CD8 T cells in ankylosing spondylitis. TCRdb fed the 5' RACE reads into MiXCR, producing one record per CDR3 protein. This table has about 39,000 distinct CDR3 sequences, more than 3% appearing once. The source material was blood, either unsorted or a sorted T cell fraction (not recorded which). The source is a female donor with ankylosing spondylitis or in good health (not recorded which).

This chain connects TRBV9 to TRBJ2-3, with 7 bases matching TRBD2. There are 15 residues in the CDR3. In germline, CDR1 is SGDLS, CDR2 YYNGEE. The V segment lost 4 bases and the J segment 1 base; nucleotides outside the gene matches: 6. CDR3 in amino acids: CASSTAGRRTDTQYF. DNA for the CDR3: TGTGCCAGCAGCACAGCGGGGCGCCGCACAGATACGCAGTATTTT. Full variable domain (rest looked up from reference TRBV9 and TRBJ2-3): DSGVTQTPKHLITATGQRVTLRCSPRSGDLSVYWYQQSLDQGLQFLIQYYNGEERAKGNILERFSAQQFPDLHSELNLSSLELGDSALYFCASSTAGRRTDTQYFGPGTRLTVL.

This clonotype was counted at least ten times. The gene calls are TRBV9 and TRBJ2-1, with D perhaps matching TRBD2 (5 bases). This CDR3 contains 16 residues. CDR1 and CDR2 from the germline V gene are SGDLS and YYNGEE. V lost 0 bases and J 1 base, leaving 11 bases between the germline ends. The CDR3 DNA reads as TGTGCCAGCAGCGTAGTCAGCGGTGCATCCTACAATGAGCAGTTCTTC. The encoded protein is CASSVVSGASYNEQFF.